This T cell receptor beta chain was obtained from a study of identical twins. Study observations and caveats: Twins' excess sharing was less marked for out-of-frame beta sequences. The models gave estimates that fell short of the out-of-frame TCR alpha sharing seen in monozygotic twins.

TCRdb called the 5' RACE reads again in MiXCR, with one record for every CDR3 protein. The data show about 290,000 distinct CDR3 sequences, with nearly 9.5% seen just once and 6% to 8.5% held by the top ten. Per germline, CDR1 MNHEY and CDR2 SVGEGT. The V end lost 4 bases, the J end lost 4 bases, and 16 bases lay between the germline ends. This CDR3 contains 16 residues. With regard to this clonotype: Its specificity is not known.

In addition, the sample was reused for a study of yellow fever vaccine responses in identical twins. This second study says: In identical twins, vaccine T cell responses appeared partly shared and partly individual.

The receptor comes from a woman aged 18-30 years in good health. This chain uses TRBV6-2 or TRBV6-3 with TRBJ2-2, with D tentatively TRBD2 (6 bases). Material for sequencing was CD8+ T cells sorted from blood. CDR3 DNA sequence: TGTGCCAGCAGTTTGACTAGTAGTTTCGTCACCGGGGAGCTGTTTTTT. Translating gives CASSLTSSFVTGELFF.